One T cell receptor beta chain is described in this entry. The antigen remains unidentified. The CDR3 length is 15 residues. Germline V lookup: CDR1 MDHEN, CDR2 SYDVKM. Trimming shortened V by 1 base and J by 6 bases, and 12 bases separated the two germline ends. Produced via immunoSEQ multiplex PCR; TCRdb's table is partial and in-frame only. The repertoire holds about 2 million clones, with over 85% as singletons. Selected positively for CCR7 and CD45RO-negative, naive CD8 cells excluded terminally differentiated effector memory CD45RA+ cells. Recent acute infections and vaccinations were absent in the healthy HIV-negative adult donors. These data originate in a study of shared clonotypes between healthy human individuals. Overall study findings and caveats: Blood alone was sampled, and tissue repertoires likely differ. It was observed that roughly 5% of naive CD4 clonotypes were shared across several donors.

The clonotype comes from a man between 18 and 29 years old in good health. The material sequenced was naive CD8+ T cells sorted from blood. The chain joins TRBV28 to TRBJ2-2; weak D call: TRBD1 (5 bases). CDR3 nucleotides: TGTGCCAGCAGTTTATTCCAGGGAATAGCCGGGGAGCTGTTTTTT. Translated: CASSLFQGIAGELFF.